The 2 T cell receptor beta chains reported below all come from one sample, sequenced in a study of immunodeficiency. The method was immunoSEQ multiplex PCR; TCRdb's version includes in-frame clones alone and lacks a portion of them. The table has about 1,400 clones, more than 85% seen once. The sequenced sample consisted of CD8+ T cells from blood. The receptors come from a human donor in good health.

V gene TRBV27 combines with J gene TRBJ2-7; D remains unclear. CDR1 is MNHEY and CDR2 is SMNVEV in the germline V gene (reference sequence). This CDR3 spans 10 amino acids. Trimming removed 8 bases at V and 4 bases at J, with 6 bases between. CDR3 nucleotide sequence: TGTGCCAGCGGGCCGTACGAGCAGTACTTC. It translates to CASGPYEQYF.

V usage is TRBV15 and J usage is TRBJ2-1; possible D gene TRBD1, 6 bases. CDR1 and CDR2 from the germline V gene are LNHNV and YYDKDF (reference sequence). With 2 bases removed from V and 8 bases from J, the gap between germline ends came to 22 bases. The CDR3 has 17 amino acids. In DNA form, the CDR3 reads TGTGCCACCAGCAGATACTCAGGGGTGGATTCCGGGGATGAGCAGTTCTTC. This gives the protein CATSRYSGVDSGDEQFF.